The sequence of this TCR beta chain was determined in a study of T-cell memory formation after mild COVID-19 (dated by TCRdb to the early 2020s). As for the study more broadly: TCR sequence clusters from the two donors were largely donor specific. The cohort comprised two young, previously healthy adult volunteers, one female and one male. Longitudinal TCRalpha and TCRbeta repertoire sequencing tracked T-cell clones expanding and contracting after mild COVID-19 in two donors. The investigation overall reported the following: From day 15 to 85, contracting clones showed balanced CD4/CD8 phenotypes, whereas a second wave of clones that expanded from day 15 to 37 leaned towards CD4+. Whether the second-wave clones peaking on day 37 were SARS-CoV-2 specific was not confirmed. Contracting CD4+ clones were located mainly in the CM and EM memory subsets, whereas CD8+ clones were found to be enriched in EMRA. Some responding clones were detected in pre-infection memory, which suggested that pre-existing cross-reactive memory T cells had joined the SARS-CoV-2 response. Only a couple of mild cases were covered by the study, and larger cohorts that include severe cases with pre-infection samples were considered necessary.

The instrument was an Illumina NovaSeq 6000. cDNA libraries for TCRalpha and TCRbeta were prepared by 5'RACE using constant-segment primers, with sample barcodes and unique molecular identifiers added. Trizol reagent was used to extract RNA from every sample. Libraries were amplified in two PCR steps, with a second sample barcode and Illumina TruSeq adapters added in the second step. Libraries were sequenced on an Illumina NovaSeq with 2 x 150 bp paired-end reads. Turning to the authors' computational methods: The reads were demultiplexed and collapsed into UMI-guided consensus sequences using migec v1.2.7. Using mixcr v2.1.11, the UMI consensuses were aligned to TRA and TRB V and J templates and assembled into clonotypes. Expanded or contracted clonotypes were those called significant by both edgeR and NoisET, with noise models trained on biological replicates. For edgeR calls, the thresholds were a false discovery rate-adjusted p below 0.01 and a log2 fold-change of 1. As an exploratory analysis of dynamics, PCA with hierarchical clustering was applied to max-normalized trajectories of the 1000 most abundant clonotypes. Separately sequenced CD4+ and CD8+ repertoires were used to assign a CD4 or CD8 phenotype to each responding clone. TCRdb reworked the public reads: Q25 trimming with fastp, MiXCR clone assembly, productive beta chains retained. Rows with one shared CDR3 protein collapse into an entry with the most common genes and DNA. These V and J calls are TCRdb output, not the study's own analysis. Present in this sample are 25,000 to 30,000 distinct CDR3 sequences, about 16% of which were seen just once. Clones ranked in the top ten supply 1.2% to 1.5% of the sample.

Ficoll-Paque density gradient centrifugation was used to isolate PBMCs. About this clonotype itself: This receptor's antigen is unknown. Base qualities were left out, and no much larger clone turns up one base away.

This sequence originates from an adult who had mild COVID-19 (a few samples of this study predate the infection). The sample titles of this study are shuffled in the database, so cell type and time point are left out. The sequencing sample was made of PBMCs or a T cell subset sorted from them (not recorded which).

CDR3 reads: CASSSNSNQPQHF. The nucleotide sequence is given as TGTGCCAGCAGTTCGAATAGCAATCAGCCCCAGCATTTT. In this chain, TRBV6-2 or TRBV6-3 is recombined with TRBJ1-5, with no confidently assigned D gene. The CDR3 runs 13 amino acids, cysteine and phenylalanine included. The kept DNA is CDR3 alone, 39 bases in frame from the first base. Based on the germline V gene, the CDR1 and CDR2 sequences are MNHEY and SVGEGT. V and J are truncated by 4 bases and 0 bases respectively, leaving an intervening sequence of 4 bases.